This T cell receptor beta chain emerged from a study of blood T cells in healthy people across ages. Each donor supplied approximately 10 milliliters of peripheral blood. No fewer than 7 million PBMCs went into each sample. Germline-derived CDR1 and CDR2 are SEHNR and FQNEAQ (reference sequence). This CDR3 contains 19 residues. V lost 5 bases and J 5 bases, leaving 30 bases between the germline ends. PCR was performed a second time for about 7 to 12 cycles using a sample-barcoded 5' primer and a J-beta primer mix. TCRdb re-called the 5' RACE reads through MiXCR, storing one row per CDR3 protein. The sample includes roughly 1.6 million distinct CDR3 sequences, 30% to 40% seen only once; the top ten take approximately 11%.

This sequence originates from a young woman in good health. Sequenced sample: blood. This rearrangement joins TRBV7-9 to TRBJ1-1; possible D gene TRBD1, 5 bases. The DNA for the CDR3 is TGTGCCAGCAGCATCCCTTGGGGTGGACGGGGGAGAATTAGGACTGAAGCTTTCTTT. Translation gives CASSIPWGGRGRIRTEAFF.